This T cell receptor beta chain appears in the sequencing data of a study of somatic mutations in cytotoxic T cells in rheumatoid arthritis. Study-wide results and limits: More than 20% of CD8+ cells belonged to the largest clone in about an eighth of the 65 patients. Relative to age-matched healthy controls, rheumatoid arthritis patients did not differ significantly in CD8+ T-cell clonality.

Some clones are missing from TCRdb's copy, which holds only in-frame ones; the method was immunoSEQ multiplex PCR. This table has approximately 18,000 clones, around 70% appearing once. CDR3 length: 14 amino acids. Germline V gene lookup returns CDR1 MNHEY and CDR2 SMNVEV (reference sequence). The V gene end was trimmed by 1 base and the J gene end by 6 bases; junction bases not matched to a gene: 4. In regard to this clone: What it binds is unknown.

Researchers isolated CD4+ and CD8+ cells by positive magnetic bead selection and then checked their purity by flow cytometry. Sequences were obtained from CD8+ T cells sorted from blood. The chain has TRBV27 and TRBJ2-7, with 9 positions matching TRBD2. The source of this sequence is a man between 60 and 75 years old in good health. CDR3 nucleotides: TGTGCCAGCAGTTTATGGGCGGGGGGGTCCGAGCAGTACTTC. Protein: CASSLWAGGSEQYF.